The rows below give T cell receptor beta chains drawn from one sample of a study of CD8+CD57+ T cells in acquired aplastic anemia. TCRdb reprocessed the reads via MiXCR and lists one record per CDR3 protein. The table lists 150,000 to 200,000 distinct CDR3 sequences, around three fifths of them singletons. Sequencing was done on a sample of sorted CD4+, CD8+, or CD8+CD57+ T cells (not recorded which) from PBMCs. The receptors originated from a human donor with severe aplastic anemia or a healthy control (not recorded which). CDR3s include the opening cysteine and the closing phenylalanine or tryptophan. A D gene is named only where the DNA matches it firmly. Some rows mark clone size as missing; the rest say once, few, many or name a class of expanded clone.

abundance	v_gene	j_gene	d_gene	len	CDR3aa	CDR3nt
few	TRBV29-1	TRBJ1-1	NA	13	CSADRPTRGEAFF	TGCAGCGCAGACCGACCTACTCGGGGGGAAGCTTTCTTT
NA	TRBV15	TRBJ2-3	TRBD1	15	CATSSSGTGSHTQYF	TGTGCCACCAGCAGCTCCGGGACAGGGTCACATACGCAGTATTTT
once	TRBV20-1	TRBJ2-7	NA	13	CSARGISGYEQYF	TGCAGTGCTAGGGGGATTAGCGGCTACGAGCAGTACTTC
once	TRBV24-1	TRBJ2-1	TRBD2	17	CATSGGGTSGRDNEQFF	TGTGCCACCAGTGGCGGAGGGACTAGCGGGAGAGACAATGAGCAGTTCTTC
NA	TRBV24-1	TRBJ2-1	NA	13	CATSDSVLNEQFF	TGTGCCACCAGTGATTCGGTGCTCAATGAGCAGTTCTTC
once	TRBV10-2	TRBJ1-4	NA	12	CASGSNAEKLFF	TGCGCCAGCGGGAGTAACGCCGAAAAACTGTTTTTT
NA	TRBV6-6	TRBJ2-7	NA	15	CASSRTGGGSYEQYF	TGTGCCAGCAGCCGCACGGGGGGCGGCTCCTACGAGCAGTACTTC
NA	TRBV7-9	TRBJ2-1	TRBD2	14	CLPGREGSYNEQFF	TGCCTACCAGGGCGGGAGGGGTCCTACAATGAGCAGTTCTTC
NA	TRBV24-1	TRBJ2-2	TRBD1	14	CATSMDRDTGELFF	TGTGCCACCAGCATGGACAGGGACACCGGGGAGCTGTTTTTT
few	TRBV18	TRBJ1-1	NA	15	CASSPFPGWNTEAFF	TGTGCCAGCTCACCCTTTCCTGGGTGGAACACTGAAGCTTTCTTT